Shown below are 22 T cell receptor beta chains from a single sample sequenced in a study of T cells after yellow fever vaccination. TCRdb re-derived calls from the 5' RACE reads in MiXCR, one entry per CDR3 protein. The sample contains some 600,000 distinct CDR3 sequences, about a sixth of which appear only once. Sample: PBMCs, taken 5 to 6 days after the first yellow fever vaccination. The receptors shown here come from a man younger than 35 who received the YFV17D yellow fever vaccine.

This clonotype was seen repeatedly, ten times or more. The junction departs from the called germline gene at one end, perhaps through a read error. The chain carries TRBV5-1 and TRBJ2-1; 7 bases line up with TRBD1. In germline, CDR1 is SGHRS, CDR2 YFSETQ. This CDR3 spans 15 amino acids. Here the CDR3 DNA reads TGTGCCAGCTCACTGGGACAGAGCTCCTACAATGAGCAGTTCTTC. Translated, it gives CASSLGQSSYNEQFF.

This clonotype was recorded a few times. V is TRBV7-3 and J is TRBJ1-1; possible D gene TRBD1, 5 bases. V was shortened by 5 bases and J by 5 bases, with 12 bases between the two germline ends. Germline CDR1 reads SGHTA; CDR2 reads FQGTGA. The CDR3 length is 13 residues. Here the CDR3 reads CASSEGWGTEAFF. The DNA of the CDR3 is TGTGCCAGCAGCGAAGGGTGGGGGACTGAAGCTTTCTTT.

This clonotype was seen a few times. V is TRBV5-1 and J is TRBJ1-1; D possibly corresponds to TRBD1 (5 bases). Germline-derived CDR1 and CDR2 are SGHRS and YFSETQ. Trimming pared 1 base from V and 10 bases from J, leaving 17 bases between. The CDR3 extends over 14 amino acids. The CDR3 region is CASSLNYGHGRAFF. Here the CDR3 DNA reads TGCGCCAGCAGCTTGAACTATGGACATGGGAGAGCTTTCTTT.

V gene TRBV7-9 combines with J gene TRBJ1-6; no clear D. The CDR3 totals 15 residues. CDR1 and CDR2 from the germline V gene are SEHNR and FQNEAQ (reference sequence). The V end was cut by 8 bases, the J end by 7 bases, with 18 bases between. DNA for the CDR3: TGTGCCAGCGGGTGGGCTGACATTAGAAATTCACCCCTCCACTTT. This sequence encodes CASGWADIRNSPLHF.

A few counts support this clonotype. The V and J genes are TRBV4-3 and TRBJ1-1; unclear D gene. V gave up 8 bases and J gave up 0 bases, with 16 bases separating them. The CDR3 contains 15 residues. Germline V gene lookup returns CDR1 LGHNA and CDR2 YSLEER. CDR3 in DNA: TGCGCCAGCGTAAGAGAGTGGGGTTTGAACACTGAAGCTTTCTTT. Translating gives CASVREWGLNTEAFF.

The rearrangement links TRBV5-1 to TRBJ2-7; D is uncertain. There are 16 residues in the CDR3. Germline V gene lookup returns CDR1 SGHRS and CDR2 YFSETQ. V lost 4 bases and J 2 bases, leaving 19 bases between the germline ends. The CDR3 DNA is TGCGCCAGCAGCCGGATCCCGGACCCGCCGCCCTACGAGCAGTACTTC. It codes for CASSRIPDPPPYEQYF.

The chain recombines TRBV7-2 with TRBJ2-2, with unresolved D. Germline CDR1 and CDR2: SGHTA and FQGNSA. This CDR3 comprises 13 residues. Trimming took 2 bases from V and 9 from J, leaving 10 bases between them. The CDR3 here is CASSLKPGWELFF. CDR3 coding DNA: TGTGCCAGCAGCTTAAAACCCGGGTGGGAGCTGTTTTTT.

The chain recombines TRBV4-3 with TRBJ2-5; possibly TRBD2 for D (7 bases). V lost 0 bases and J lost 0, with 14 bases in between. There are 17 residues in the CDR3. Per the germline V gene, CDR1 is LGHNA and CDR2 is YSLEER. The CDR3 is CASSQDPAGAYQETQYF. Here the CDR3 DNA reads TGCGCCAGCAGCCAAGATCCGGCGGGGGCGTACCAAGAGACCCAGTACTTC.

This clonotype was detected a few times. The CDR3 region is CASSLGSDSPHYGYTF. In DNA form, the CDR3 reads TGTGCCAGCAGCTTAGGCAGCGACAGCCCTCACTATGGCTACACCTTC. The chain carries TRBV13 and TRBJ1-2; weak D call: TRBD1 (5 bases). V shed 0 bases and J shed 3 bases, with 14 bases lying between them. CDR1 is PRHDT and CDR2 is FYEKMQ in the germline V gene (reference sequence). This CDR3 spans 16 amino acids.

This clonotype was detected a few times. The CDR3 sequence: CASSPGGASSEAFF. CDR3 in DNA: TGTGCCAGCAGTCCCGGGGGGGCCTCATCTGAAGCTTTCTTT. V usage is TRBV6-5 and J usage is TRBJ1-1; perhaps TRBD1 as D (6 bases). V was clipped by 5 bases and J by 6 bases, with 16 bases between them. Germline V gene lookup returns CDR1 MNHEY and CDR2 SVGAGI. The CDR3 runs to 14 residues.

The CDR3 region is CASSLQLLSAGEQFF. The DNA of the CDR3 is TGTGCCAGCAGTTTACAGCTCCTTAGTGCGGGTGAGCAGTTCTTC. The chain is built from TRBV12-3 or TRBV12-4 and TRBJ2-1; D is possibly TRBD2 (5 bases). V was clipped by 2 bases and J by 9 bases, with 17 bases between them. The CDR3 totals 15 residues.

This clonotype was counted a few times. The chain links TRBV12-3 or TRBV12-4 to TRBJ1-1, with 7 bases identical to TRBD1. V shed 4 bases, J shed 5 bases, and the junction held 7 bases outside the gene matches. The CDR3 runs 14 residues. The CDR3, as DNA: TGTGCCAGCAGTTGGTACTCAGGGGGGACTGAAGCTTTCTTT. Residues: CASSWYSGGTEAFF.

This clonotype was seen a handful of times. Here the CDR3 reads CASSFPRGGSNTEAFF. In DNA form, the CDR3 reads TGTGCCAGCAGCTTTCCGAGAGGGGGATCGAACACTGAAGCTTTCTTT. The gene calls are TRBV7-9 and TRBJ1-1, with D perhaps matching TRBD1 (6 bases). The CDR3 spans 16 residues. Germline loops: CDR1 SEHNR, CDR2 FQNEAQ (reference sequence). V lost 3 bases to trimming and J lost 1 base, with 15 bases between them.

This clonotype was recorded a few times. The chain is built from TRBV18 and TRBJ2-3; maybe TRBD1 (6 bases). The germline V and J ends were trimmed by 5 bases and 2 bases, with 11 bases remaining between them. This CDR3 comprises 14 residues. Germline CDR1 reads KGHSH; CDR2 reads LQKENI. CDR3 DNA sequence: TGTGCCAGCTCAACAAGGACAGCCACAGATACGCAGTATTTT. As protein: CASSTRTATDTQYF. The full variable domain, rest sourced from reference TRBV18 and TRBJ2-3, is NAGVMQNPRHLVRRRGQEARLRCSPMKGHSHVYWYRQLPEEGLKFMVYLQKENIIDESGMPKERFSAEFPKEGPSILRIQQVVRGDSAAYFCASSTRTATDTQYFGPGTRLTVL.

Many counts were recorded for this clonotype. The chain recombines TRBV28 with TRBJ2-7, with TRBD2 matching over 7 bases. From germline, CDR1 is MDHEN and CDR2 SYDVKM. The CDR3 is 17 amino acids. V was clipped by 7 bases and J by 3 bases; unmatched bases: 18. CDR3 amino acids: CASNAGGWAPPFYEQYV. As DNA, the CDR3 is TGTGCCAGCAACGCCGGGGGGTGGGCACCGCCATTCTACGAGCAGTACGTC.

The chain links TRBV20-1 to TRBJ1-6; TRBD1 agrees at 7 bases. The CDR3 loop spans 14 amino acids. Germline CDR1 and CDR2: DFQATT and SNEGSKA (reference sequence). The junction had 6 bases not matched to a gene; V was cut back by 3 bases and J by 7 bases. CDR3 region: CSASRDSENSPLHF. The CDR3 DNA reads as TGCAGTGCTAGTCGGGACAGCGAGAATTCACCCCTCCACTTT.

The chain carries TRBV18 and TRBJ2-5, with D possibly TRBD2 on 6 matching bases. CDR1 is KGHSH and CDR2 is LQKENI in the germline V gene. The CDR3 has 15 residues. Trimming took off 6 bases at V and 0 bases at J, with 14 bases between the two ends. This CDR3 is CASSPFRGNQETQYF. CDR3 nucleotides: TGTGCCAGCTCCCCTTTCCGGGGGAACCAAGAGACCCAGTACTTC.

V is TRBV12-3 or TRBV12-4 and J is TRBJ2-2; D is ambiguous. The CDR3 contains 13 residues. Trimming removed 3 bases at V and 6 bases at J, with 8 bases between. The CDR3 nucleotides are TGTGCCAGCAGTTTTGCGTTAGCCGGGGAGCTGTTTTTT. Protein sequence: CASSFALAGELFF.

In its sample, this clonotype was seen a few times. The CDR3 sequence: CASSLRPGHEQYF. The CDR3 region has the DNA TGTGCCAGCAGCTTGCGCCCGGGCCACGAGCAGTACTTC. The genes are TRBV5-4 and TRBJ2-7; D unclear. The V gene's germline CDR1 is SGHNT and CDR2 YYREEE (reference sequence). Between the trimmed V and J ends, which lost 1 base and 5 bases, there was a span of 10 bases. This CDR3 contains 13 residues.

This clonotype was observed a handful of times. The chain has TRBV24-1 and TRBJ1-2, with D unclear. Germline CDR1 is KGHDR and CDR2 is SFDVKD. There are 15 residues in the CDR3. The V and J ends lost 9 bases and 13 bases respectively, with 29 bases between them. The CDR3 nucleotides read TGTGCCACCGACGGCGGAAACAAGGAACTTCGGCCGGCCACCTTC. It specifies CATDGGNKELRPATF.

This clonotype has only a few counts. The genes are TRBV11-2 and TRBJ2-3; weak D call: TRBD1 (5 bases). Germline CDR1 is SGHAT and CDR2 is FQNNGV. Trimming removed 1 base at V and 0 bases at J, with 11 bases between. This CDR3 spans 16 amino acids. CDR3 amino acids: CASSLGDHRSTDTQYF. The DNA of the CDR3 is TGTGCCAGCAGCTTAGGTGACCACAGGAGCACAGATACGCAGTATTTT.

This clonotype was seen ten or more times. The chain recombines TRBV5-1 with TRBJ1-1; weak D call: TRBD1 (5 bases). Trimming removed 7 bases from V and 3 bases from J, with 13 bases in between. CDR3 length: 13 residues. Germline-derived CDR1 and CDR2 are SGHRS and YFSETQ. The CDR3 reads CASSQGADTEAFF. The CDR3 nucleotides read TGCGCCAGCTCCCAGGGAGCAGACACTGAAGCTTTCTTT. The full variable domain, in which reference TRBV5-1 and TRBJ1-1 provide the parts outside the CDR3, is KAGVTQTPRYLIKTRGQQVTLSCSPISGHRSVSWYQQTPGQGLQFLFEYFSETQRNKGNFPGRFSGRQFSNSRSEMNVSTLELGDSALYLCASSQGADTEAFFGQGTRLTVV.